A single sample gave rise to the 3 T cell receptor beta chains below, sequenced in a study of read filtering for tumor transcriptome and immune sequencing. Molecular barcoded adaptors covering alpha/delta and beta/gamma chains were used on roughly 370 ng RNA. TCRdb fed the reads into MiXCR, producing one record per CDR3 protein. The sample has about 35,000 distinct CDR3 sequences, roughly an eighth seen once; the top ten hold around 6.5%. The sample taken for sequencing was a population of CD138-negative cells sorted from bone marrow. These receptor sequences come from a donor aged 40 or older with multiple myeloma.

This clonotype was observed a few times. A much bigger clone sits one base away, suggesting this may be a read error. The V gene is TRBV27, the J gene TRBJ2-5; perhaps TRBD1 as D (6 bases). Germline values: CDR1 MNHEY, CDR2 SMNVEV (reference sequence). The CDR3 has 12 amino acids. Between the trimmed V and J ends, which lost 8 bases and 5 bases, there was a span of 12 bases. CDR3 coding DNA: TGTGCCAGCGGTACAGGGCGCGAGACCCAGTACTTC. Its translation is CASGTGRETQYF.

There are many counts of this clonotype. The chain combines TRBV11-2 with TRBJ1-5; D is ambiguous. Germline V gene sequence: CDR1 SGHAT, CDR2 FQNNGV. The ends were cut back, 1 base at V and 7 bases at J, with 17 bases in the middle. CDR3 length equals 16 residues. DNA of the CDR3: TGTGCCAGCAGCTTAGTTCTGGGCGGAGTAGAACAGCCCCAGCATTTT. Protein sequence: CASSLVLGGVEQPQHF.

The table lists this clonotype with many counts. The rearrangement joins TRBV30 to TRBJ1-1; 11 positions agree with TRBD1. The germline CDR1 and CDR2 sequences are GTSNPN and SVGIG (reference sequence). The CDR3 covers 15 residues. V was pared by 5 bases and J by 3 bases, with 8 bases of the junction left unmatched. Here the CDR3 reads CAWAGTGGPHTEAFF. The CDR3, as DNA: TGTGCCTGGGCCGGGACAGGGGGACCACACACTGAAGCTTTCTTT.